This T cell receptor beta chain was documented in a study of blood T cell repertoires in COVID-19. Overall study context: The samples span acute and convalescent COVID-19 from the United States, Italy and Spain. Sample material is recorded as cDNA or gDNA derived from T cells, B-cell-depleted T cells, or PBMCs.

This clone has a handful of counts. Germline trimming cut 2 bases from V and 4 bases from J; bases unmatched to any gene: 4. CDR1 and CDR2 from the germline V gene are LNHNV and YYDKDF (reference sequence). This CDR3 region has 15 residues. Per the original data handling: Researchers report that nucleated cell counts were estimated from reference gene primer amplification. Sequencing was performed with immunoSEQ multiplex PCR; in TCRdb, only in-frame clones are kept and a portion is missing. The D gene and trimming were derived from the DNA, and the V and J assignments and clone size from that table. The table shows some 190,000 clones, with approximately 85% occurring only once.

The rearrangement joins TRBV15 to TRBJ2-7, with 11 bases matching TRBD1. Sample: peripheral blood. The sequence was collected from a woman in her sixties or seventies with active or convalescent COVID-19. The DNA of the CDR3 is TGTGCCACCAGCAGACAAGGACAGGGGGCATACGAGCAGTACTTC. As protein: CATSRQGQGAYEQYF.